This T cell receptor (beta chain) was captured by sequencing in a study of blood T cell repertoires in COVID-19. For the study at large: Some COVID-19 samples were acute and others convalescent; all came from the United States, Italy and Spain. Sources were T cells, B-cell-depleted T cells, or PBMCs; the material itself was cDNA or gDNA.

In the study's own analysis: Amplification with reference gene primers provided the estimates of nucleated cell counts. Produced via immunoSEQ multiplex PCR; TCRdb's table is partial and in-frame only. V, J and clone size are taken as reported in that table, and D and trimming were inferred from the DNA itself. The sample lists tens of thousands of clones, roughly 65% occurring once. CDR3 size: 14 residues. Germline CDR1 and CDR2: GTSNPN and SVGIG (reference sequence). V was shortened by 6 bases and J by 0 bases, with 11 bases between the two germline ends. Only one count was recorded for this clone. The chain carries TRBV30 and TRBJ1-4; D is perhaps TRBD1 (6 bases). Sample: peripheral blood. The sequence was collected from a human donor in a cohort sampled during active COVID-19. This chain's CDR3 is CACLGTSTNEKLFF. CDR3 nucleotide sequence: TGTGCCTGCCTTGGGACATCAACTAATGAAAAACTGTTTTTT.